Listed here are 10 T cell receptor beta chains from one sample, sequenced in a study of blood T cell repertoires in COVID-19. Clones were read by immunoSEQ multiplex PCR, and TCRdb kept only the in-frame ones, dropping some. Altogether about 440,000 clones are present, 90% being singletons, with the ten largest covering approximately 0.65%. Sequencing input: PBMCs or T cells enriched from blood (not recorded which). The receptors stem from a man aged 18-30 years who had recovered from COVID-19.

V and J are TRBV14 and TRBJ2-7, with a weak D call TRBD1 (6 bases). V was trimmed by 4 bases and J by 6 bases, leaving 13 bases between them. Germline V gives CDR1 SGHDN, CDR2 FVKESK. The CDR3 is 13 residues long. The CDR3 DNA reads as TGTGCCAGCAGCCCGCAGGGGCCAGGCGAGCAGTACTTC. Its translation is CASSPQGPGEQYF.

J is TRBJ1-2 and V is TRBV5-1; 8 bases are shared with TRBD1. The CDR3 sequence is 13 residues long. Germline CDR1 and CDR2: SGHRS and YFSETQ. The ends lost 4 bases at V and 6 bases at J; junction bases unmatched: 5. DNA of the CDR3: TGCGCCAGCAGCACAGACAGGGGCGATGGCTACACCTTC. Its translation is CASSTDRGDGYTF.

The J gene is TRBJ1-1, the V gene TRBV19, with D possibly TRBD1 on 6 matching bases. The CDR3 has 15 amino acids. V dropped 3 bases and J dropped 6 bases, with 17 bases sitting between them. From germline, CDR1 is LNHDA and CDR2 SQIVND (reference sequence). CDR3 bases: TGTGCCAGTAGTATGTCGGGACATCCGCCGGCTGAAGCTTTCTTT. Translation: CASSMSGHPPAEAFF. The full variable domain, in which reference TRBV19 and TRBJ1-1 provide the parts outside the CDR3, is DGGITQSPKYLFRKEGQNVTLSCEQNLNHDAMYWYRQDPGQGLRLIYYSQIVNDFQKGDIAEGYSVSREKKESFPLTVTSAQKNPTAFYLCASSMSGHPPAEAFFGQGTRLTVV.

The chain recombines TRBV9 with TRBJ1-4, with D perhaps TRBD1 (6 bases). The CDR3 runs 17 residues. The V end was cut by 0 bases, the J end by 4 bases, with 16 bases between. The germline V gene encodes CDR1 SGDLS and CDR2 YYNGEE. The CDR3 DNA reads TGTGCCAGCAGCGTAGGGTCTGGGACACTTGATAATGAAAAACTGTTTTTT. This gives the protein CASSVGSGTLDNEKLFF.

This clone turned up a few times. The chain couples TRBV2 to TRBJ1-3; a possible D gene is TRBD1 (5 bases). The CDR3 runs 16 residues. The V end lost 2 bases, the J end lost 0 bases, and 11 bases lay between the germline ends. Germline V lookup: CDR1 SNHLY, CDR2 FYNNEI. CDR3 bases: TGTGCCAGCAGTGAATGGGGCCCCTACTCTGGAAACACCATATATTTT. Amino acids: CASSEWGPYSGNTIYF.

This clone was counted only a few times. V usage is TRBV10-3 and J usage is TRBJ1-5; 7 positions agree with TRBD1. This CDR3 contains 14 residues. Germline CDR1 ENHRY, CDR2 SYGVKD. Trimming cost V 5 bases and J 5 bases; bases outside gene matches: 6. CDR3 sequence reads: CAISRQGADQPQHF. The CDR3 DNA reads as TGTGCCATCAGTAGACAGGGTGCTGATCAGCCCCAGCATTTT.

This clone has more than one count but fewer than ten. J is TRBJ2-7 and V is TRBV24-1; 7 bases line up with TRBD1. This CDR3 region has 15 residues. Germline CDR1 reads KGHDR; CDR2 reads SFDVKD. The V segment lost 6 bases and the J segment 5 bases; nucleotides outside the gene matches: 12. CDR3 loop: CATSHPNGTDDEQYF. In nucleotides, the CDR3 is TGTGCCACCAGTCATCCGAATGGGACAGATGACGAGCAGTACTTC.

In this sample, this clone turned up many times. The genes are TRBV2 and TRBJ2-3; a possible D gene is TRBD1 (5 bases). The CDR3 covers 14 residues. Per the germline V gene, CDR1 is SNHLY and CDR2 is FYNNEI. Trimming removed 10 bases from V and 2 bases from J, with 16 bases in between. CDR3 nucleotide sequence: TGTGCCACCGCCCGGCAGGGAAACACAGATACGCAGTATTTT. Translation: CATARQGNTDTQYF.

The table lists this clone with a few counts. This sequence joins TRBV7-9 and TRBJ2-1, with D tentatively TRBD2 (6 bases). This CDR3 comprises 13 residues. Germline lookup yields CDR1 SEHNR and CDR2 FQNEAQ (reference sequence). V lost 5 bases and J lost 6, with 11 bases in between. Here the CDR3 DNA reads TGTGCCAGCAGCCCAATAGCGGCCAATGAGCAGTTCTTC. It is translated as CASSPIAANEQFF.

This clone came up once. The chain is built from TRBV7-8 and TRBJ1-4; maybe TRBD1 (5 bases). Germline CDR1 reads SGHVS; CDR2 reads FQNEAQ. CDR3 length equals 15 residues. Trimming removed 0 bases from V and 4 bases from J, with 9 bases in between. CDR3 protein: CASSLASGLNEKLFF. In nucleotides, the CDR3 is TGTGCCAGCAGCTTAGCTTCAGGGCTTAATGAAAAACTGTTTTTT.